Detailed here is one TCR beta chain. It has no known antigen specificity. Base qualities were left out, and no much larger clone turns up one base away. The data were taken from a study of beta chain features in type 1 diabetes (dated by TCRdb to 2017 to 2018). Looking at the study overall: Patients and healthy donors did not differ in mean age, gender distribution, total cell number or subset yield. The study compared the TCRB repertoires of sorted circulating CD4+ T cell subsets in recently diagnosed type 1 diabetes patients with those in matched healthy donors. Whereas all 30 or so donors provided naive and central memory subsets, regulatory and stem cell-like memory subsets were isolated from just 8 patients and about 8 healthy donors. Across all samples, 90 million to 130 million sorted cells were examined, and cell number per subset correlated strongly with RNA yield.

The entire isolated RNA was reverse transcribed using the High Capacity cDNA Reverse Transcription Kit, and thus expressed TCRB transcripts were sequenced. Deep immunoSEQ sequencing was applied to naive, central memory and regulatory T cell samples, giving an average of approximately 3.8 million total reads per sample. Sorted cells were lysed in RLT buffer and RNA was extracted with DNase-treated RNeasy Micro or Mini kits, depending on cell number. To prevent cross-contamination, every cell subset was processed on its own, while patient and healthy donor samples were processed together. The immunoSEQ multiplex PCR was used to amplify TCRB sequences from cDNA, yielding 87-bp fragments that span the CDR3 region. Amplicons were sequenced on the Illumina HiSeq platform. Per the authors' processing: Synthetic template baselines were used to correct PCR bias computationally, reads within Hamming distance 2 were collapsed together, and singletons that could not be merged were discarded. Reads were aligned against IMGT to assign V, D and J genes, CDR3 length and insertions or deletions at six rearrangement sites. Within each subset, clonotype counts were normalized to the number of sorted cells before true diversity and Gini coefficients were calculated with the tcR R package. The overlap coefficient, calculated on TCRB nucleotide sequences, was used to quantify repertoire sharing. As a proxy for the pre-selection repertoire, out-of-frame TCRB sequences from naive cells were analyzed. Drawn from immuneACCESS, this table holds only the in-frame rearrangements with V and J called that TCRdb kept. Clones are partly lost; checked studies trace under half to an unresolved V gene and leave the rest unexplained. That table is the source of V, J and clone size, and D and trimming were worked out from the DNA. In this sample the table shows over 200,000 clones, about 11% of which occur a single time. The top ten clonotypes cover around 0.017% of the sample.

Looking up the germline V gene yields CDR1 SGHDN and CDR2 FVKESK. Trimming removed 4 bases from V and 4 bases from J, leaving 13 bases between the germline ends. The cysteine opens and the phenylalanine closes a CDR3 of 14 amino acids. Only the CDR3 DNA stays, 42 bases, in frame from base 1. The investigation overall reported the following: Because cDNA rather than genomic DNA was sequenced, highly expressing activated cells could have been over-represented, although no difference in activation and CD3 levels was found between groups. In all four CD4+ subsets, TCRB CDR3 length was moderately but significantly shorter in type 1 diabetes patients. HLA sub-analyses involved small numbers of individuals, so any influence of HLA type on TCRB rearrangement remained unresolved. Naive, central memory and regulatory TCRB repertoires appeared to be more alike among patients than among healthy donors. Fewer insertions and more nucleotide deletions at VDJ recombination sites were observed in patients with type 1 diabetes, implying thymic rearrangement abnormalities. Shorter templates might be favored by PCR, yet because patient and control samples were amplified and corrected together, any such skew would affect both groups equally.

From each donor, a single peripheral blood sample of 95 to 150 mL on average was drawn into heparinised tubes. Naive, central memory, regulatory and stem cell-like memory CD4+ T cells were sorted on a BD FACSAria II using a panel including CD45RO, CCR7, CD25, CD127, CD95 and CD27. A purity above 95% was achieved for all sorted populations. PBMCs were isolated right away by Lymphoprep density gradient centrifugation and were stained directly, without culture. So that batch effects would be minimized, each experiment stained and sorted samples in pairs, pairing one healthy donor with one patient. Sequencing was carried out using naive CD4+ T cells from blood. The cell subset or site label of this sample denotes: true naive CD4+ T cells. This chain joins TRBV14 to TRBJ2-5; matching of 6 bases hints at TRBD1 as the D gene. The clonotype originates from a man younger than 45 with type 1 diabetes. The CDR3 region has the sequence CASSRRSRGETQYF. The sequenced DNA is TGTGCCAGCAGCCGTCGGAGCAGGGGAGAGACCCAGTACTTC.